This TCR beta chain derives from a study of blood T cell repertoires in COVID-19. Across the whole study: The United States, Italy and Spain provided the acute and convalescent COVID-19 samples. In each case, the material was cDNA or gDNA derived from T cells, B-cell-depleted T cells, or PBMCs.

Using immunoSEQ multiplex PCR, the repertoire was profiled, and TCRdb retains in-frame clones only, with some absent. This table has 95,000 to 150,000 clones, about 80% appearing once. With 6 bases clipped from V and 5 bases from J, the junction kept 4 bases outside the gene matches. The germline V gene has CDR1 KGHSH and CDR2 LQKENI. The CDR3 runs to 12 residues. V gene TRBV18 combines with J gene TRBJ2-7; the match to TRBD1 covers 7 bases. Sequenced input: peripheral blood. This receptor was obtained from a man aged 60-69 years with active or convalescent COVID-19. DNA for the CDR3: TGTGCCAGCTCTCTGGACAGGCACGAGCAGTACTTC. It encodes CASSLDRHEQYF.